The 23 T cell receptor delta chains given below trace back to one sample, sequenced in a study of Vγ9Vδ2 T cells in congenital toxoplasmosis. cDNA was made by template-switch reverse transcription with TRGC- and TRDC-specific primers in one tube. The TRGC primer was designed to bind both TRGC1 and TRGC2 constant genes. TCRdb re-called the reads via CATT. The sample contains 460 or so delta-chain clones, under 4% of which appear only once. Source material: gamma-delta T cells from blood. The source is a child under 10 years old born to a mother with Toxoplasma gondii infection during pregnancy, either congenitally infected or uninfected (not recorded which).

This clone was seen a handful of times. The protein held in TCRdb is that of a much larger clone and does not match this DNA's translation at residue 6, likely because of a read error; the protein shown is translated from the DNA. The chain couples TRDV2 to TRDJ2; D is unresolved. TCRdb lists no J gene, so it was determined here by aligning the DNA to germline. Per the germline V gene, CDR1 is GEAIGNYY and CDR2 is EKD. The length of the CDR3 is 15 residues. Trimming removed 0 bases from V and 4 bases from J, with 11 bases in between. The CDR3 loop reads CACDTITHQTAQLFF. DNA for the CDR3: TGTGCCTGTGACACCATCACACACCAGACAGCACAACTCTTCTTT.

This clone showed up just a few times. TCRdb assigns this DNA the protein of a much larger clone, which departs from its translation at residue 6; this likely reflects a read error, and the protein shown comes from translating the DNA. This chain uses TRDV1 with TRDJ1, with D tentatively TRDD2 (7 bases). V was shortened by 1 base and J by 3 bases, with 45 bases between the two germline ends. Germline V gene lookup returns CDR1 TSWWSYY and CDR2 QGS. This CDR3 has 26 residues. The CDR3 reads CALGEPSPPFPTTTSGEKRPSDKLIF. For the CDR3, the DNA is TGTGCTCTTGGGGAACCTTCCCCCCCTTTTCCTACTACTACCTCGGGGGAGAAGAGGCCGTCCGATAAACTCATCTTT.

The sample holds a few counts of this clone. The amino acid sequence in TCRdb belongs to a much larger clone and departs from this DNA's translation at residue 11, likely a sequencing read error; the sequence shown is translated from the DNA. V usage is TRDV2 and J usage is TRDJ1, with 13 bases matching TRDD3. The CDR3 is 17 residues long. Trimming cost V 3 bases and J 1 base; bases outside gene matches: 7. Per germline, CDR1 GEAIGNYY and CDR2 EKD. CDR3 protein: CACDPVLGDTLTDKLIF. CDR3 bases: TGTGCCTGTGACCCTGTACTGGGGGATACGCTCACCGATAAACTCATCTTT.

Note on this clone: A far larger clone is one nucleotide away, so this likely arose from a read error. The same CDR3 can be traced to other DNA sequences in this sample. J is TRDJ1 and V is TRAV29/DV5, with D perhaps matching TRDD3 (6 bases). Trimming took off 2 bases at V and 2 bases at J, with 28 bases between the two ends. Germline loops: CDR1 NSMFDY, CDR2 ISSIKDK. This CDR3 has 19 residues. CDR3 sequence (DNA): TGTGCAGCAAGGCACCCCCTACGACTGGGAGATATGGGGACCGATAAACTCATCTTT. It yields the protein CAARHPLRLGDMGTDKLIF.

Sample share makes this clone large. This same CDR3 is encoded by further DNA sequences in the sample. The chain joins TRDV1 to TRDJ2, with 7 bases aligning to TRDD3. The V segment lost 0 bases and the J segment 4 bases; nucleotides outside the gene matches: 20. Germline CDR1 reads TSWWSYY; CDR2 reads QGS. The CDR3 runs to 21 residues. The CDR3 region has the DNA TGTGCTCTTGGGGAACTCACCCCTACGCTCTGGGGGCCGCCCCCGACAGCACAACTCTTCTTT. Translated: CALGELTPTLWGPPPTAQLFF.

Details on this clone: The protein recorded in TCRdb matches a much larger clone and deviates from this DNA's translation at residue 10, suggesting a read error; the protein here is obtained by translating the DNA. The V gene is TRDV1, the J gene TRDJ1; D uncertain. The CDR3 loop spans 19 amino acids. Germline V gene lookup returns CDR1 TSWWSYY and CDR2 QGS. V lost 2 bases and J lost 0, with 22 bases in between. The DNA of the CDR3 is TGTGCTCTTGGGGAAACCTCCGACCGAGCGAACCCTGACACCGATAAACTCATCTTT. The encoded protein is CALGETSDRANPDTDKLIF.

A note on this clone: Given a far larger clone just one base away, this is likely a sequencing read error. Distinct nucleotide sequences in the sample also encode this CDR3. V and J are TRDV2 and TRDJ3; 9 positions agree with TRDD3. Germline lookup yields CDR1 GEAIGNYY and CDR2 EKD. CDR3 length: 19 amino acids. Trimming removed 3 bases from V and 0 bases from J; junction bases left unmatched: 8. This CDR3 is CACDFTGGRSSWDTRQMFF. The CDR3 coding sequence is TGTGCCTGTGACTTTACTGGGGGACGAAGCTCCTGGGACACCCGACAGATGTTTTTC.

Comments on this clone: TCRdb lists the protein of a much larger clone for this DNA, which differs at residue 3, so this is likely a read error; the protein given here is translated from the DNA itself. This sequence joins TRDV1 and TRDJ1; D is possibly TRDD3 (8 bases). Germline V gene data show CDR1 as TSWWSYY and CDR2 as QGS. The CDR3 has 16 amino acids. CDR3 in amino acids: CARGDLPGGPDRGLIF. CDR3 DNA: TGTGCTCGTGGGGACCTTCCTGGGGGACCAGACCGGGGACTCATCTTT.

As regards this clone: The TCRdb protein comes from a much larger clone and disagrees with this DNA's translation at residue 6, likely due to a read error; the protein given here is derived from the DNA. The rearrangement links TRDV1 to TRDJ3; TRDD3 aligns across 12 bases. In germline, CDR1 is TSWWSYY, CDR2 QGS. The length of the CDR3 is 28 residues. Germline trimming cut 5 bases from V and 4 bases from J; bases unmatched to any gene: 36. The CDR3 is CALGTTTFLRVYWGIQGAKGWDTRQMFF. DNA for the CDR3: TGTGCTCTTGGGACGACCACCTTCCTACGTGTCTACTGGGGGATACAGGGGGCTAAAGGTTGGGACACCCGACAGATGTTTTTC.

On this clone itself: The protein that TCRdb holds for this DNA derives from a much larger clone and differs from the translated DNA at residue 5, which likely indicates a read error; the protein shown here is translated from the DNA. The chain links TRDV1 to TRDJ2; 7 bases fit TRDD3. This CDR3 is 21 amino acids long. Germline values: CDR1 TSWWSYY, CDR2 QGS. This CDR3 reads CALGKLTPTLWGPPPTAQLFF. DNA for the CDR3: TGTGCTCTTGGGAAACTCACCCCTACGCTCTGGGGGCCGCCCCCGACAGCACAACTCTTCTTT.

This clone was observed a few times. Translating this DNA gives a protein that differs at residue 5 from the TCRdb one, which belongs to a much larger clone; a read error is likely, and the protein shown is this translation. This chain joins TRDV2 and TRDJ1; D unclear. This CDR3 comprises 14 residues. The V end was cut by 3 bases, the J end by 6 bases, with 16 bases between. Germline loops: CDR1 GEAIGNYY, CDR2 EKD. CDR3 in amino acids: CACDPVGRHNKLIF. CDR3 nucleotide sequence: TGTGCCTGTGACCCCGTCGGACGACACAATAAACTCATCTTT.

The sample holds a few counts of this clone. A read error may explain this, as a much larger clone is one base away. This chain joins TRDV1 and TRDJ3; D is ambiguous. Germline V lookup: CDR1 TSWWSYY, CDR2 QGS. V lost 2 bases to trimming and J lost 2 bases, with 22 bases between them. The length of the CDR3 is 21 residues. The CDR3 DNA follows: TGTGCTCTTGGGGAAGGCGCCAACAATACCCGTAGGGCCTGGGACACCCGACAGATGTTTTTC. Protein sequence: CALGEGANNTRRAWDTRQMFF.

A word on this clone: The TCRdb protein, from a much larger clone, departs from this DNA's translation at residue 3, likely by read error; the protein shown derives from the DNA. The chain employs TRDV2 and TRDJ3, with 13 bases matching TRDD3. This CDR3 comprises 18 residues. CDR1 is GEAIGNYY, CDR2 EKD, per germline. The CDR3 sequence is CASDWGIRASWDTRQMFF. DNA of the CDR3: TGTGCCAGTGACTGGGGGATACGCGCCTCCTGGGACACCCGACAGATGTTTTTC.

With respect to this clone: The likely explanation is a read error, given a far larger clone one base away. The chain links TRAV38-2/DV8 to TRDJ1; D not resolved. The J gene comes from matching the DNA to germline here; TCRdb lacks it. Trimming cost V 0 bases and J 1 base, with 10 bases left between them. Germline-derived CDR1 and CDR2 are TSESDYY and QEAYKQQN. CDR3 length: 15 residues. The DNA of the CDR3 is TGTGCTTATAGGAGCGCTGCCGGACTCACCGATAAACTCATCTTT. This gives the protein CAYRSAAGLTDKLIF.

Judged by abundance, this clone is large. The chain is built from TRDV1 and TRDJ1, with 9 bases fitting TRDD3. Trimming cost V 1 base and J 0 bases; bases outside gene matches: 12. CDR1 is TSWWSYY and CDR2 is QGS in the germline V gene. The CDR3 sequence is 19 residues long. DNA of the CDR3: TGTGCTCTTGGGGAACACCGAGCTGGGGGATCCTCGTACACCGATAAACTCATCTTT. It codes for CALGEHRAGGSSYTDKLIF.

In this sample, this clone turned up once. The rearrangement uses TRDV2 and TRDJ1; 13 bases match TRDD3. Germline matching of the DNA provided the J gene here, since TCRdb leaves it blank. The CDR3 runs to 16 residues. Losses at the gene ends were 4 bases for V and 0 bases for J; bases not matched to a gene: 4. From germline, CDR1 is GEAIGNYY and CDR2 EKD. CDR3 coding DNA: TGTGCCTGTGATACTGGGGGATACGCGTACACCGATAAACTCATCTTT. This translates into CACDTGGYAYTDKLIF.

This clone has just a few counts. This DNA's translation differs at residue 9 from TCRdb's protein, which comes from a much larger clone; a read error is likely, and the protein shown is translated from the DNA. The chain recombines TRDV1 with TRDJ1; D is unclear. The CDR3 has 16 residues. The V gene lost 0 bases and the J gene lost 0 bases, with 11 bases spanning the gap. Per the germline V gene, CDR1 is TSWWSYY and CDR2 is QGS. The CDR3 bases are TGTGCTCTTGGGGAACTCCGAGGCAGGGACACCGATAAACTCATCTTT. Protein: CALGELRGRDTDKLIF.

A word on this clone: The amino acid sequence in TCRdb belongs to a much larger clone and departs from this DNA's translation at residue 12, likely a sequencing read error; the sequence shown is translated from the DNA. The rearrangement links TRDV2 to TRDJ1; the match to TRDD3 covers 9 bases. Trimming at V came to 0 bases and at J to 0 bases, leaving 13 bases not matched to a gene. The CDR3 spans 19 residues. The germline CDR1 and CDR2 sequences are GEAIGNYY and EKD. The CDR3 nucleotides are TGTGCCTGTGACACCGTAACATTCTGGGGGATCCGGGACACCGATAAACTCATCTTT. Its translation is CACDTVTFWGIRDTDKLIF.

This clone was counted between two and nine times. V gene TRDV1 combines with J gene TRDJ1; maybe TRDD3 (5 bases). CDR3 length: 15 amino acids. Germline CDR1 and CDR2: TSWWSYY and QGS. V dropped 4 bases and J dropped 5 bases, with 17 bases sitting between them. CDR3 DNA: TGTGCTCTTGGGGCCCACTGGAAGGACTTTGATAAACTCATCTTT. Translating gives CALGAHWKDFDKLIF.

This clone qualifies as hyperexpanded. The chain joins TRDV2 to TRDJ3; 11 nucleotides agree with TRDD3. J lost 3 bases, V lost 1 base, and 1 base had no gene match. CDR1 GEAIGNYY and CDR2 EKD come from the germline V gene. The CDR3 is 17 residues long. In nucleotides, the CDR3 is TGTGCCTGTGACACTACTGGGGGATACTGGGACACCCGACAGATGTTTTTC. Translation: CACDTTGGYWDTRQMFF.

Regarding this clone: TCRdb lists the protein of a much larger clone for this DNA, which differs at residue 6, so this is likely a read error; the protein given here is translated from the DNA itself. The rearrangement uses TRDV1 and TRDJ3; D may be TRDD2 (6 bases). The CDR3 has 26 amino acids. V lost 2 bases, J lost 0 bases, and 35 bases lay in between. Germline CDR1 reads TSWWSYY; CDR2 reads QGS. CDR3 in amino acids: CALGETPPLPRPTPPSSSWDTRQMFF. The DNA for the CDR3 is TGTGCTCTTGGGGAAACCCCCCCCCTTCCCCGGCCCACCCCTCCCTCAAGCTCCTGGGACACCCGACAGATGTTTTTC.

This clone was seen a handful of times. TCRdb assigns this DNA the protein of a much larger clone, which departs from its translation at residue 3; this likely reflects a read error, and the protein shown comes from translating the DNA. The gene calls are TRDV3 and TRDJ1; 8 positions match TRDD3. The CDR3 consists of 20 residues. Germline V lookup: CDR1 TVYSNPD, CDR2 GDNSRS (reference sequence). Germline trimming cut 5 bases from V and 0 bases from J; bases unmatched to any gene: 26. CDR3 nucleotides: TGTGCCCTTACCAGGGCAGCCGGTTTTACGGGATACGCGTACACCGATAAACTCATCTTT. This gives the protein CALTRAAGFTGYAYTDKLIF.

Details on this clone: The protein given by TCRdb reflects a much larger clone and differs at residue 3 from this DNA's translation, likely from a read error; the protein shown is the DNA's translation. The chain is built from TRDV3 and TRDJ1, with TRDD3 as a possible D gene (5 bases). The CDR3 is made up of 15 amino acids. V was pared by 4 bases and J by 7 bases, with 25 bases between. Germline V gives CDR1 TVYSNPD, CDR2 GDNSRS (reference sequence). The chain's CDR3 is CACSSLLGTVTKLIF. CDR3 coding DNA: TGTGCCTGCTCATCCTTGTTGGGGACCGTTACTAAACTCATCTTT.